This T cell receptor beta chain is from a study of CD8+ T cells in alopecia areata. Study findings and constraints: Affected lesional scalp, above all in alopecia totalis/universalis, was more clonal than normal scalp.

This CDR3 has 14 residues. Germline loops: CDR1 MNHNS, CDR2 SASEGT. V was clipped by 7 bases and J by 3 bases; unmatched bases: 4. Reverse transcription of extracted RNA yielded cDNA, which provided the sequencing template. TCRdb keeps only in-frame clones here, not all; method: immunoSEQ multiplex PCR. The sample includes about 120,000 clones, approximately 47% of them seen just once. This clone has more than one count but fewer than ten. Its specificity is unknown. The sample comprised NKG2D-low CD8+ T cells sorted from blood. The J gene is TRBJ2-2, the V gene TRBV6-1; 8 nucleotides agree with TRBD1. The receptor's source is a human donor with alopecia areata. The CDR3: CASNQGADTGELFF. CDR3 nucleotide sequence: TGTGCCAGCAACCAGGGGGCCGACACCGGGGAGCTGTTTTTT.